This T cell receptor (beta chain) was captured in a study of T cells in Graves' hyperthyroidism and ophthalmopathy. As for the study in general: Blood was drawn when the patient was first diagnosed and still untreated. Whole-study results and caveats: The majority of expanded thyroid clonotypes above 0.001 also appeared in blood.

Those with hyperthyroidism were 18 to 65 years old, newly diagnosed, and ill for under 2 months. Out of over 7.5 ml of fresh peripheral blood came the PBMCs. This clonotype has at least ten counts. Its antigen is not identified. The CDR3 contains 14 residues. V was clipped by 0 bases and J by 2 bases, with 5 bases between them. Germline values: CDR1 LNHNV, CDR2 YYDKDF (reference sequence). The CDR3 regions of TCR beta were amplified from RNA transcripts. HTBI primers drove first-round RT-PCR of the TCR CDR3. TCRdb itself ran the multiplex PCR reads through MiXCR, one entry per CDR3 protein. The table includes some 600,000 distinct CDR3 sequences, roughly 13% detected once.

Sequenced: blood. The rearrangement uses TRBV15 and TRBJ1-5; the D is unclear. This receptor was taken from a woman aged 25-40 years with Graves' hyperthyroidism that later progressed to Graves' ophthalmopathy. Here the CDR3 DNA reads TGTGCCACCAGCAGAGATTTGGGCAATCAGCCCCAGCATTTT. It yields the protein CATSRDLGNQPQHF.